This TCR beta chain was sequenced in a study of cytomegalovirus exposure and HLA in healthy donors. Study-wide results and caveats: Later on, analysis showed that most CMV-associated TCR beta chains appeared to be HLA-restricted. The authors judged a highly shared variant cluster likely a sequencing artifact. TCR beta chains associated with HLA were, in a later analysis, more clonally expanded than equally common others.

Trimming stripped 1 base from V and 2 bases from J, with 6 bases between. This CDR3 has 13 amino acids. Germline V lookup: CDR1 MNHNS, CDR2 SASEGT. Vbeta (60) and Jbeta (13) primers were used in the PCR. Assay: immunoSEQ multiplex PCR; the TCRdb copy retains only in-frame clones and omits some. The repertoire holds about 85,000 clones, with over 50% as singletons. The sample holds a few counts of this clone. Its cognate antigen is unknown. The TCR comes from a man aged 30-40 years in good health and CMV-seronegative. The chain carries TRBV6-1 and TRBJ2-7, with D tentatively TRBD1 (6 bases). The sequencing sample was made of PBMCs. This CDR3 is CASSEEGAYEQYF. CDR3 DNA sequence: TGTGCCAGCAGTGAAGAGGGGGCCTACGAGCAGTACTTC.